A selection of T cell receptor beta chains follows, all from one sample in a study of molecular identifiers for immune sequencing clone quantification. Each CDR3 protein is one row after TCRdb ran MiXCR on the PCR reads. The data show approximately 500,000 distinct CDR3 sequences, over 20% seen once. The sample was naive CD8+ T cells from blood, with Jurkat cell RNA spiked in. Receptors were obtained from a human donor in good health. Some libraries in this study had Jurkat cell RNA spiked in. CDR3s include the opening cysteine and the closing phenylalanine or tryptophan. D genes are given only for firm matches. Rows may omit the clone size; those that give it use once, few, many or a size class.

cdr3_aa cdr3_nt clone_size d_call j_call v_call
CASTPGLDSPALAKNIQYF TGTGCCAGCACCCCAGGCCTGGATTCTCCAGCGCTAGCCAAAAACATTCAGTACTTC many NA TRBJ2-4 TRBV5-6
CASSFSPSGGPRGDTQYF TGCGCCAGCAGCTTTTCCCCTAGCGGGGGGCCTAGGGGAGATACGCAGTATTTT NA TRBD2 TRBJ2-3 TRBV5-1
CATSRRTSGRPDTQYF TGTGCCACCAGCAGAAGGACTAGCGGGAGACCAGATACGCAGTATTTT many TRBD2 TRBJ2-3 TRBV15
CASSASGPETQYF TGTGCCAGCAGCGCTAGCGGTCCAGAGACCCAGTACTTC many TRBD2 TRBJ2-5 TRBV9
CASSLGVAGGDEQFF TGTGCCAGCAGCCTAGGGGTAGCGGGAGGCGATGAGCAGTTCTTC NA TRBD2 TRBJ2-1 TRBV7-9
CASSANQGARTEAFF TGTGCCAGCAGCGCTAACCAGGGGGCGCGGACTGAAGCTTTCTTT NA TRBD1 TRBJ1-1 TRBV5-8
CASSLLAGDTNTGELFF TGTGCCAGCAGCCTCCTAGCGGGAGATACAAACACCGGGGAGCTGTTTTTT NA TRBD2 TRBJ2-2 TRBV7-3
CASSITSGPSTDTQYF TGTGCCAGTAGTATTACAAGCGGGCCTAGCACAGATACGCAGTATTTT NA NA TRBJ2-3 TRBV19
CASSQDPAGTPYEQYF TGCGCCAGCAGCCAAGATCCGGCAGGGACCCCTTACGAGCAGTACTTC few NA TRBJ2-7 TRBV4-3
CASSPGQVGQTQYF TGTGCCAGCAGCCCCGGACAGGTCGGACAGACCCAGTACTTC many TRBD1 TRBJ2-5 TRBV27
CSAGVGAGCEQYF TGCAGCGCCGGGGTGGGCGCCGGGTGCGAGCAGTACTTC NA NA TRBJ2-7 TRBV20-1
CASSLGNDPYGYTF TGTGCCAGCAGTTTAGGAAATGATCCATATGGCTACACCTTC NA NA TRBJ1-2 TRBV7-9
CASSLGAGGVNEQYF TGTGCCAGCAGCTTAGGGGCGGGGGGCGTCAACGAGCAGTACTTC few TRBD2 TRBJ2-7 TRBV7-6
CSVEEVTTWETQYF TGCAGCGTTGAAGAGGTGACCACCTGGGAGACCCAGTACTTC NA NA TRBJ2-5 TRBV29-1